This T cell receptor (beta chain) was retrieved from a study of blood T cell repertoires in COVID-19. Study as a whole: Nucleic acid was either cDNA or gDNA, and it came from T cells, B-cell-depleted T cells, or PBMCs.

Under the authors' procedure: Nucleated cell counts were estimated from reference gene primer amplification. Generated by immunoSEQ multiplex PCR, the TCRdb table keeps only in-frame clones and is missing some. V and J calls and clone size come straight from that table; D and trimming were deduced from the DNA. Found here are some 180,000 clones, 83% of them singletons; the top ten hold roughly 1.9%. The source material was peripheral blood. The clonotype was recovered from a woman of 80 years or more with acute or convalescent COVID-19.

The CDR3: CASSIRLARAYEQYF. The CDR3, as DNA: TGTGCCAGTAGTATCAGGCTAGCGCGGGCCTACGAGCAGTACTTC. The chain joins TRBV19 to TRBJ2-7; tentative D call: TRBD2 (6 bases). Germline V gene data show CDR1 as LNHDA and CDR2 as SQIVND (reference sequence). This CDR3 has 15 amino acids. Trimming took 3 bases from V and 2 from J, leaving 14 bases between them. The full variable domain, rest sourced from reference TRBV19 and TRBJ2-7, is DGGITQSPKYLFRKEGQNVTLSCEQNLNHDAMYWYRQDPGQGLRLIYYSQIVNDFQKGDIAEGYSVSREKKESFPLTVTSAQKNPTAFYLCASSIRLARAYEQYFGPGTRLTVT.